In this sample, the clone carrying this TCR beta chain turned up a few times. No antigen is known for it. This record belongs to a study of beta chain features in type 1 diabetes. Study-wide results and caveats: A definitive answer on HLA type influencing TCRB rearrangement was not reached here. High-TCR-expressing cells could be over-represented by cDNA sequencing. Researchers reported that naive, central memory and Treg TCRB repertoires appeared more similar in patients than in healthy donors.

The CDR3 consists of 14 residues. V dropped 6 bases and J dropped 9; count of bases not matched to a gene: 11. CDR1 is SGHRS, CDR2 YFSETQ, per germline. Every bit of the isolated RNA underwent reverse transcription, so sequencing read expressed TCRB transcripts. Repertoires were generated with immunoSEQ multiplex PCR, while TCRdb's copy carries only in-frame clones and drops some. The repertoire has fewer than 550,000 clones, more than 9.5% of them found once; the top ten carry approximately 0.05%. Sequenced: naive CD4+ T cells from blood. This TCR came from a woman aged 18-29 years in good health. The V gene is TRBV5-1, the J gene TRBJ2-1; 8 bases are shared with TRBD1. This CDR3 is CASTLGQGAGEQFF. The CDR3 coding sequence is TGCGCCAGCACCCTTGGTCAGGGGGCGGGTGAGCAGTTCTTC.